This T cell receptor beta chain originates from a study of blood T cell repertoires in COVID-19. In the study overall: Samples taken during acute and convalescent COVID-19 were collected in the United States, Italy and Spain. PBMCs, B-cell-depleted T cells, or T cells provided the cDNA or gDNA that made up the material.

Per germline, CDR1 MNHEY and CDR2 SVGEGT. The J segment lost 2 bases and the V segment lost 2 bases, leaving 3 bases of the junction unmatched. The CDR3 extends over 16 amino acids. Per the study methods: Amplification from reference gene primers served as the basis for estimated nucleated cell counts. Generated by immunoSEQ multiplex PCR, the TCRdb table keeps only in-frame clones and is missing some. V and J calls and clone size are given by that table; D and trimming were obtained from the DNA. The repertoire holds just under 300,000 clones, around 90% seen once, with about 1.2% in the top ten. Input material: peripheral blood. This TCR was sampled from a man between 65 and 79 years old with acute or convalescent COVID-19. The V and J genes are TRBV6-2 or TRBV6-3 and TRBJ2-7; 13 bases are a match to TRBD2. CDR3 sequence (DNA): TGTGCCAGCAGTTACCGACTAGCGGGGGGAACCTACGAGCAGTACTTC. Translated, it gives CASSYRLAGGTYEQYF.